The 17 T cell receptor beta chains in this list originate from one sample, sequenced in a study of CD8+CD57+ T cells in acquired aplastic anemia (dated 2018 in TCRdb). Flow cytometry had shown CD8+CD57+ cell expansion in the patients selected for sequencing. Sequencing relied on an Illumina HiSeq 2000. TCR beta VDJ combination and CDR3 sequence profiling used genomic DNA as the template. The public reads were reprocessed in TCRdb via fastp at Q25 and MiXCR, keeping in-frame beta chains. Each CDR3 protein gets just one entry, which takes the most common genes and DNA from the rows behind it. For this sample the table gives 200,000 or so distinct CDR3 sequences, of which 50% to 70% were detected only once. The ten largest clones take up roughly three fifths of the sample. Sequences were obtained from sorted CD4+, CD8+, or CD8+CD57+ T cells (not recorded which) from PBMCs. These receptors all come from a human donor with aplastic anemia.

This clonotype was counted only a few times. The chain couples TRBV9 to TRBJ2-6, with D possibly TRBD1 on 5 matching bases. The germline V and J ends were trimmed by 4 bases and 2 bases, with 10 bases remaining between them. This CDR3 has 15 residues. The germline CDR1 and CDR2 sequences are SGDLS and YYNGEE. The DNA for the CDR3 is TGTGCCAGCAGCCCTCAGGGTGCTGGGGCCAACGTCCTGACTTTC. Translation gives CASSPQGAGANVLTF. Combining the CDR3 with reference TRBV9 and TRBJ2-6 gives the whole variable domain DSGVTQTPKHLITATGQRVTLRCSPRSGDLSVYWYQQSLDQGLQFLIQYYNGEERAKGNILERFSAQQFPDLHSELNLSSLELGDSALYFCASSPQGAGANVLTFGAGSRLTVL.

This clonotype was counted between two and nine times. The rearrangement joins TRBV20-1 to TRBJ1-6; 8 bases align to TRBD1. The CDR3 spans 13 residues. V lost 5 bases to trimming and J lost 9 bases; unmatched junction nucleotides: 6. Germline CDR1 is DFQATT and CDR2 is SNEGSKA (reference sequence). The CDR3 sequence is CSAPGQGSSPLHF. Here the CDR3 DNA reads TGCAGTGCTCCTGGACAGGGAAGTTCACCCCTCCACTTT.

The chain uses TRBV12-3 or TRBV12-4 and TRBJ2-7; D unclear. The CDR3 covers 16 residues. Trimming took off 0 bases at V and 4 bases at J, with 16 bases between the two ends. CDR3 nucleotide sequence: TGTGCCAGCAGTTTAGCGCTGGGAATTCTGGGGTACGAGCAGTACTTC. Protein product: CASSLALGILGYEQYF.

The J gene is TRBJ1-5, the V gene TRBV10-2; 7 nucleotides line up with TRBD1. With V trimmed by 8 bases and J by 3 bases, 13 bases remained unmatched. CDR1 and CDR2 (germline): WSHSY, SAAADI. CDR3 length: 16 amino acids. The DNA for the CDR3 is TGCGCCAGCGGGGGGCAGAGACAGGGACTCAATCAGCCCCAGCATTTT. This translates into CASGGQRQGLNQPQHF.

This clonotype was counted at least ten times. This rearrangement joins TRBV12-3 or TRBV12-4 to TRBJ2-2; a weak D match, TRBD2 (6 bases). V gave up 5 bases and J gave up 6 bases, with 22 bases separating them. This CDR3 spans 17 amino acids. CDR3 sequence: CASSPDIAAIYAGELFF. As DNA, the CDR3 is TGTGCCAGCAGTCCGGACATAGCGGCGATATACGCCGGGGAGCTGTTTTTT.

This clonotype was counted ten times or more. This chain uses TRBV7-2 with TRBJ2-3; 7 positions match TRBD2. In germline, CDR1 is SGHTA, CDR2 FQGNSA. The CDR3 has 15 residues. V lost 3 bases, J lost 2 bases, and 5 bases stayed unmatched. As DNA, the CDR3 is TGTGCCAGCAGCTTGAAGACTAGCCTCACAGATACGCAGTATTTT. Translated, it gives CASSLKTSLTDTQYF.

The chain links TRBV7-9 to TRBJ1-4; a possible D gene is TRBD1 (6 bases). The V gene lost 3 bases and the J gene lost 1 base, with 12 bases spanning the gap. The CDR3 length is 16 residues. Germline loops: CDR1 SEHNR, CDR2 FQNEAQ (reference sequence). The CDR3 DNA reads as TGTGCCAGCAGCTTGGTTGGGGGGCAAACTAATGAAAAACTGTTTTTT. Translating gives CASSLVGGQTNEKLFF. Filled out from reference TRBV7-9 and TRBJ1-4, the complete variable domain reads DTGVSQNPRHKITKRGQNVTFRCDPISEHNRLYWYRQTLGQGPEFLTYFQNEAQLEKSRLLSDRFSAERPKGSFSTLEIQRTEQGDSAMYLCASSLVGGQTNEKLFFGSGTQLSVL.

This rearrangement joins TRBV24-1 to TRBJ2-3; a weak D match, TRBD1 (5 bases). CDR1 is KGHDR, CDR2 SFDVKD, per germline. Between the trimmed V and J ends, which lost 5 bases and 6 bases, there was a span of 14 bases. The CDR3 length is 14 residues. CDR3 nucleotide sequence: TGTGCCACCAGTGCCCCAGGGTCCTCGGATACGCAGTATTTT. Its translation is CATSAPGSSDTQYF.

On this clonotype itself: It may be a read error: a sequence one base away is much more abundant. The J gene is TRBJ1-1, the V gene TRBV5-6; D possibly corresponds to TRBD1 (6 bases). The V end lost 3 bases, the J end lost 8 bases, and 20 bases lay between the germline ends. Germline V gives CDR1 SGHDT, CDR2 YYEEEE. The CDR3 sequence is 15 residues long. CDR3 sequence reads: CASSWGGSGSGEAFF. CDR3 DNA sequence: TGTGCCAGCAGCTGGGGGGGCAGTGGTTCTGGGGAAGCTTTCTTT.

This clonotype was picked up a small number of times. The chain recombines TRBV20-1 with TRBJ1-5, with a possible D match to TRBD1 (5 bases). The germline V and J ends were trimmed by 6 bases and 2 bases, with 14 bases remaining between them. Germline V gene sequence: CDR1 DFQATT, CDR2 SNEGSKA (reference sequence). The CDR3 length is 14 residues. The CDR3 here is CSAPGTLGNQPQHF. In DNA, the CDR3 is TGCAGTGCCCCGGGGACCCTCGGCAATCAGCCCCAGCATTTT.

V gene TRBV10-3 combines with J gene TRBJ1-6, with TRBD1 identical over 8 bases. The CDR3 totals 14 residues. V lost 6 bases and J lost 5; bases outside the gene matches: 3. The germline gives CDR1 ENHRY, CDR2 SYGVKD. CDR3: CAIRPTGDNSPLHF. In DNA form, the CDR3 reads TGTGCCATCAGACCGACAGGGGATAATTCACCCCTCCACTTT.

This chain links TRBV5-1 with TRBJ2-6; TRBD1 agrees at 8 bases. From germline, CDR1 is SGHRS and CDR2 YFSETQ. The CDR3 consists of 16 residues. With 3 bases clipped from V and 2 bases from J, the junction kept 4 bases outside the gene matches. This CDR3 is CASSSGQETGANVLTF. CDR3 sequence (DNA): TGCGCCAGCAGCTCGGGACAGGAGACTGGGGCCAACGTCCTGACTTTC.

The V call is TRBV29-1, the J call TRBJ1-1, with D tentatively TRBD1 (6 bases). Germline CDR1 and CDR2: SQVTM and ANQGSEA. The V and J ends lost 7 bases and 6 bases respectively, with 6 bases between them. The CDR3 length is 9 residues. Here the CDR3 DNA reads TGCAGCGCAGGGGCTGAAGCTTTCTTT. The encoded protein is CSAGAEAFF.

The chain joins TRBV2 to TRBJ2-7, with no clear D. V dropped 3 bases and J dropped 4 bases, with 10 bases sitting between them. CDR1 is SNHLY, CDR2 FYNNEI, per germline. There are 13 residues in the CDR3. CDR3 sequence: CASSDEQWYEQYF. The CDR3 bases are TGTGCCAGCAGTGATGAGCAATGGTACGAGCAGTACTTC. The whole variable domain, remainder taken from reference TRBV2 and TRBJ2-7, is EPEVTQTPSHQVTQMGQEVILRCVPISNHLYFYWYRQILGQKVEFLVSFYNNEISEKSEIFDDQFSVERPDGSNFTLKIRSTKLEDSAMYFCASSDEQWYEQYFGPGTRLTVT.

V and J are TRBV20-1 and TRBJ2-3, with a possible D match to TRBD2 (5 bases). The CDR3 totals 15 residues. Germline V gene data show CDR1 as DFQATT and CDR2 as SNEGSKA (reference sequence). Trimming removed 0 bases at V and 0 bases at J, with 10 bases between. For the CDR3, the DNA is TGCAGTGCTAGAGATCTAAGCGGAAGCACAGATACGCAGTATTTT. Translating it yields CSARDLSGSTDTQYF.

V gene TRBV19 combines with J gene TRBJ1-2; D is possibly TRBD1 (6 bases). The V end lost 3 bases, the J end lost 6 bases, and 17 bases lay between the germline ends. CDR1 is LNHDA and CDR2 is SQIVND in the germline V gene (reference sequence). The CDR3 loop spans 15 amino acids. CDR3 sequence (DNA): TGTGCCAGTAGTATTTTTGGGGGCGCCCCGGATGGCTACACCTTC. Amino acids: CASSIFGGAPDGYTF.

The chain couples TRBV2 to TRBJ2-2, with 8 bases identical to TRBD2. The CDR3 spans 14 residues. Trimming took 6 bases from V and 7 from J; bases not matched to a gene: 7. Germline V lookup: CDR1 SNHLY, CDR2 FYNNEI. CDR3 sequence: CASSLTSELGELFF. In DNA, the CDR3 is TGTGCCAGCAGCCTGACTAGCGAGCTCGGGGAGCTGTTTTTT.